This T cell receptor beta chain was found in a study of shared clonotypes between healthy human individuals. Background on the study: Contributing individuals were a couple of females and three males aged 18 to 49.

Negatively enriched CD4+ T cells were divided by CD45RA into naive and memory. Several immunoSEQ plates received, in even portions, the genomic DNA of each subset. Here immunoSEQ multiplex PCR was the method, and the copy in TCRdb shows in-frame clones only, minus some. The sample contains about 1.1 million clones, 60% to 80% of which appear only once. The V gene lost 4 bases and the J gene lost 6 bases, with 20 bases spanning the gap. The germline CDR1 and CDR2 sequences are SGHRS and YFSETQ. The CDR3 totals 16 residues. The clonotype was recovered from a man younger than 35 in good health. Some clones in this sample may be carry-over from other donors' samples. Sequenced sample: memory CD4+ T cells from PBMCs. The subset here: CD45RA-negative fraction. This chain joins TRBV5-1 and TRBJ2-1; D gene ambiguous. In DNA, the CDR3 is TGCGCCAGCAGCCCCATGGACCGTAACTCGGGCAATGAGCAGTTCTTC. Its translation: CASSPMDRNSGNEQFF.